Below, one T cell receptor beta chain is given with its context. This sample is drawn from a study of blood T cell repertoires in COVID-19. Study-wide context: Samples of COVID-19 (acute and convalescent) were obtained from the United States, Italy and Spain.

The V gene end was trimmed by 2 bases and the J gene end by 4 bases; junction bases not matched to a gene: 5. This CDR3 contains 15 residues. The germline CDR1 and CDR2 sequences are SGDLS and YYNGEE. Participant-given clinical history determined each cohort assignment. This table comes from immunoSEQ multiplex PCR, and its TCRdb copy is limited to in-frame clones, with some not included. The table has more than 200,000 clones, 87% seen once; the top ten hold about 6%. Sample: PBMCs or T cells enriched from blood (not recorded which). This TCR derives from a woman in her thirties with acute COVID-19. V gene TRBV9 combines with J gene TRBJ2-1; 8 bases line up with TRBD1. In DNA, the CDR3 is TGTGCCAGCAGCGTGCCGGGACAGGTGTACAATGAGCAGTTCTTC. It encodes CASSVPGQVYNEQFF.